The sample holds a few counts of the clone carrying this T cell receptor beta chain. V shed 6 bases and J 5 bases; nucleotides not matched to a gene: 7. The length of the CDR3 is 12 residues. The germline V gene encodes CDR1 DFQATT and CDR2 SNEGSKA (reference sequence). This record comes from a study of identical twins. TCRdb re-called the 5' RACE reads through MiXCR, storing one row per CDR3 protein. The table lists some 730,000 distinct CDR3 sequences, 18% of them singletons. The data also belong to a second study, concerning T cells expressing NK-cell markers.

The clonotype originates from a woman between 18 and 29 years old in good health. This chain joins TRBV20-1 and TRBJ2-7; 7 bases are a match to TRBD1. The specimen was PBMCs. CDR3 residues: CSAKRQGHEQYF. Here the CDR3 DNA reads TGCAGTGCAAAAAGACAGGGCCACGAGCAGTACTTC.